A selection of T cell receptor beta chains follows, all from one sample in a study of cytomegalovirus exposure and HLA in healthy donors. Repertoires were generated with immunoSEQ multiplex PCR, while TCRdb's copy carries only in-frame clones and drops some. The table lists 150,000 to 200,000 clones, 85% of them singletons. Sample: PBMCs. All receptors come from a man in his late teens or twenties in good health and CMV-seropositive. CDR3s include the opening cysteine and the closing phenylalanine or tryptophan. The D gene is left open where the match is weak. Clone size is shown for a subset of rows, as once, few, many or a class of expanded clone.

>TRBV30|.|TRBJ2-1|.
TGTGCCTGGACCTTCGGGTCACGCTCCTACAATGAGCAGTTCTTC
CAWTFGSRSYNEQFF
>TRBV19|once|TRBJ1-2|.
TGTGCCAGTAGTCCAGATAGATGGGCATATGGCTACACCTTC
CASSPDRWAYGYTF
>TRBV2|.|TRBJ2-3|.
TGTGCCAGCACCCTGACCCAAGATGGGGGCGAGGCAGATACGCAGTATTTT
CASTLTQDGGEADTQYF
>TRBV10-3|.|TRBJ2-3|TRBD1
TGTGCCATCAGCCCAGGGGGCGCAGGCACAGATACGCAGTATTTT
CAISPGGAGTDTQYF
>TRBV28|.|TRBJ2-7|.
TGTGCCAGCAGGGGAGGACCGAGATACGAGCAGTACTTC
CASRGGPRYEQYF
>TRBV7-3|.|TRBJ2-1|.
TGTGCCAGCAGCTTGAGGGCTAGAGGCCCCACCCCGGCTAGTGAGCAGTTCTTC
CASSLRARGPTPASEQFF
>TRBV5-1|.|TRBJ1-4|.
TGCGCCAGCTCACAGGGAGATAGCGAAAAACTGTTTTTT
CASSQGDSEKLFF
>TRBV6-1|once|TRBJ2-1|TRBD2
TGTGCCACCAGCCCCCGGACTAGCGGGTACAATGAGCAGTTCTTC
CATSPRTSGYNEQFF
>TRBV29-1|few|TRBJ1-1|.
TGCAGCGTCCGACAGGTGAACACTGAAGCTTTCTTT
CSVRQVNTEAFF
>TRBV28|.|TRBJ2-7|TRBD1
TGTGCCAGCCAGACAGGGAAGTTCGAGCAGTACTTC
CASQTGKFEQYF
>TRBV10-3|.|TRBJ1-2|TRBD1
TGTGCCATCAGTCAGACAGGGAATGGCTACACCTTC
CAISQTGNGYTF
>TRBV9|.|TRBJ2-3|.
TGTGCCAGCAGCGTAGGGGGGCGTGTAGATACGCAGTATTTT
CASSVGGRVDTQYF
>TRBV2|.|TRBJ2-3|TRBD1
TGTGCCAGCACCGGGACAGGAGGACCTAGCACAGATACGCAGTATTTT
CASTGTGGPSTDTQYF
>TRBV6-5|once|TRBJ1-2|TRBD1
TGTGCCAGCAGCCCCGGGACAGTGGGGTATGGCTACACCTTC
CASSPGTVGYGYTF
>TRBV7-3|.|TRBJ2-1|TRBD2
TGTGCCAGCAGCTACCCGGGGGGGAATGAGCAGTTCTTC
CASSYPGGNEQFF
>TRBV25-1|.|TRBJ1-1|TRBD1
TGTGCCTGTAGCCGGGACAGGGAAACTTTCTTT
CACSRDRETFF
>TRBV27|.|TRBJ1-2|.
TGTGCCAGCAGTTTAAGTAGCGGCTATGGCTACACCTTC
CASSLSSGYGYTF
>TRBV4-1|.|TRBJ2-7|TRBD2
TGCGCCAGCAGCACCCGGACTAGCGGCTACGAGCAGTACTTC
CASSTRTSGYEQYF
>TRBV11-2|.|TRBJ2-1|TRBD1
TGTGCCAGCAGTCGAAGGGACAGAACCTACAATGAGCAGTTCTTC
CASSRRDRTYNEQFF
>TRBV5-6|few|TRBJ2-2|.
TGTGCCAGCAGCTCGGGACTGCAGACCGGGGAGCTGTTTTTT
CASSSGLQTGELFF
>TRBV12-5|once|TRBJ2-3|TRBD2
TGTGCTAGTGGACCACCGGGACTAGCGTACACGCAGTATTTT
CASGPPGLAYTQYF
>TRBV4-1|.|TRBJ2-1|TRBD2
TGCGCCAGCAACATCGGACTAGCGGGGGGGCATAATGAGCAGTTCTTC
CASNIGLAGGHNEQFF
>TRBV6-4|.|TRBJ1-1|.
TGTGCCAGCAGCCCATCAACAGTGAACACTGAAGCTTTCTTT
CASSPSTVNTEAFF
>TRBV6-1|.|TRBJ2-7|.
TGTGCCAGCATCCAGGGATGGTCCTACGAGCAGTACTTC
CASIQGWSYEQYF
>TRBV6-1|once|TRBJ1-4|.
TGTGCCAGCCTGAAGGGGGACCGACTCGGGGAAAAACTGTTTTTT
CASLKGDRLGEKLFF
>TRBV9|.|TRBJ2-1|TRBD2
TGTGCCAGCAACATAGGAACTAGCGGGATTGACAATGAGCAGTTCTTC
CASNIGTSGIDNEQFF
>TRBV10-3|.|TRBJ2-7|TRBD1
TGTGCCATCAGTGAGGCCGGACAGGCCTACGAGCAGTACTTC
CAISEAGQAYEQYF
>TRBV28|.|TRBJ1-2|.
TGTGCCAGCAGTTCGGCGGGGGGCAGTTATGGCTACACCTTC
CASSSAGGSYGYTF
>TRBV28|few|TRBJ2-1|TRBD2
TGTGCCAGCAGTTTAGGTCTAGCGGGAGATGAGCAGTTCTTC
CASSLGLAGDEQFF
>TRBV6-1|.|TRBJ1-2|.
TGTGCGGTACAGGGATTCTATGGCTACACCTTC
CAVQGFYGYTF
>TRBV7-3|.|TRBJ2-3|.
TGTGCCAGCAGCCGCACCACAGGGATAGATACGCAGTATTTT
CASSRTTGIDTQYF
>TRBV19|.|TRBJ2-2|TRBD1
TGTGCCAGTAGTGACCGGGACAGGGGTCACGGGGAGCTGTTTTTT
CASSDRDRGHGELFF
>TRBV28|.|TRBJ2-3|.
TGTGCCAGCACCGCAGGGCCCGTCACAGATACGCAGTATTTT
CASTAGPVTDTQYF
>TRBV9|once|TRBJ2-7|.
TGTGCCAGCAGCCCGCGGGTGGGAGTCTTGGACGAGCAGTACTTC
CASSPRVGVLDEQYF
>TRBV28|.|TRBJ1-1|.
TGTGCCAGCAGCTTACAGTTAATGAACACTGAAGCTTTCTTT
CASSLQLMNTEAFF
>TRBV5-4|.|TRBJ2-7|TRBD1
TGTGCCAGCAGCTCAGGACAGGGCGCTTACGAGCAGTACTTC
CASSSGQGAYEQYF
>TRBV5-1|once|TRBJ2-7|TRBD2
TGCGCCAGCAGCTTGGGGCTAGCGGATTCCTACGAGCAGTACTTC
CASSLGLADSYEQYF
>TRBV11-2|once|TRBJ2-1|TRBD2
TGTGCCAGCAGCCCTACTAGCGTCAATGAGCAGTTCTTC
CASSPTSVNEQFF
>TRBV28|.|TRBJ2-7|TRBD2
TGTGCCAGCAGTCAGACTAGCGGGGGTACCTACGAGCAGTACTTC
CASSQTSGGTYEQYF
>TRBV9|.|TRBJ2-3|TRBD2
TGTGCCAGCAGCGTATCGACTAGCGGGGGTGGAGATACGCAGTATTTT
CASSVSTSGGGDTQYF
>TRBV5-8|.|TRBJ1-2|TRBD1
TGTGCCAGCAGCTTGCGGAGACAGGGGACGAGTGGCTACACCTTC
CASSLRRQGTSGYTF
>TRBV9|once|TRBJ1-2|.
TGTGCCAGCGGGACGTCAGGGGATTCTCATGGCTACACCTTC
CASGTSGDSHGYTF
>TRBV18|.|TRBJ1-4|.
TGTGCCAGCTCAGCGATACAGGAAAAACTGTTTTTT
CASSAIQEKLFF
>TRBV18|.|TRBJ2-3|.
TGTGCCAGCTCACCAAGAGAGAACACAGATACGCAGTATTTT
CASSPRENTDTQYF
>TRBV14|.|TRBJ1-1|.
TGTGCCAGCAGCCAGGGACACGCCGCTGAAGCTTTCTTT
CASSQGHAAEAFF